This entry lists 2 T cell receptor beta chains sequenced from one sample in a study of early T cells in non-severe SARS-CoV-2 infection. MiXCR, applied by TCRdb to the 5' RACE reads, yields one record per CDR3 protein. The sample shows approximately 88,000 distinct CDR3 sequences, roughly 13% of them seen only once. The specimen sequenced was whole blood. Every receptor here comes from an adult who was a healthcare worker with PCR-confirmed SARS-CoV-2 infection or an uninfected control (not recorded which).

This clonotype has a count of ten or more. V usage is TRBV24-1 and J usage is TRBJ2-1, with TRBD2 identical over 12 bases. V shed 3 bases and J 7 bases; nucleotides not matched to a gene: 9. This CDR3 contains 17 residues. Germline V gene sequence: CDR1 KGHDR, CDR2 SFDVKD. CDR3 loop: CATSDPPTSGGRNEQFF. The CDR3 DNA sequence: TGTGCCACCAGTGATCCGCCTACTAGCGGGGGGCGGAATGAGCAGTTCTTC.

In this sample, this clonotype turned up a few times. The chain combines TRBV20-1 with TRBJ2-5, with TRBD1 matching 8 bases. The CDR3 sequence is 15 residues long. V lost 6 bases and J lost 2; bases outside the gene matches: 11. Per the germline V gene, CDR1 is DFQATT and CDR2 is SNEGSKA (reference sequence). For the CDR3, the DNA is TGCAGTGCCGATCGCAGGGGGCTGGGGCAAGAGACCCAGTACTTC. This codes for CSADRRGLGQETQYF.